This T cell receptor (beta chain) was profiled in a study of response to subunit inactivated influenza vaccine. A few counts support this clonotype. The antigen remains undetermined. TCRdb passed the RT-PCR reads through MiXCR, listing each CDR3 protein once. The sample lists roughly 710,000 distinct CDR3 sequences, around 15% occurring once. General observations from the study: The authors put forward the suggestion that each seasonal influenza vaccination may bring in only a limited number of new T cells.

The receptor was isolated from a man between 45 and 60 years old who received an inactivated influenza vaccine. The sequences come from PBMCs from blood, collected 14 to 15 days before vaccination.

The CDR3 sequence: CASSSLQANTGELFF. For the CDR3, the DNA is TGTGCCAGCAGCTCCTTACAAGCGAACACCGGGGAGCTGTTTTTT. The chain is built from TRBV5-4 and TRBJ2-2; D is ambiguous. The germline V gene encodes CDR1 SGHNT and CDR2 YYREEE (reference sequence). This CDR3 region has 15 residues. Trimming took 3 bases from V and 0 from J, leaving 9 bases between them.